This T cell receptor (beta chain) originates from a study of T-cell reconstitution after alpha-beta-depleted transplantation in children. This clonotype was observed a few times. What it recognizes is unknown. The germline gives CDR1 MDHEN, CDR2 SYDVKM. The CDR3 length is 13 residues. Trimming shortened V by 7 bases and J by 6 bases, and 14 bases separated the two germline ends. Study results and caveats: Elevated TCRbeta diversity at day 60 was traced, in some patients, to surviving recipient T cells and thymic progenitors. It was newly produced T cells that mostly accounted for T-cell counts and diversity one year after transplant.

As it was prepared, the TCRbeta library received unique molecular identifiers. Via MiXCR, TCRdb re-called the PCR reads, giving one row per CDR3 protein. This sample has about 250,000 distinct CDR3 sequences, with 20% to 30% found just once. This sequence was found in a female patient aged 2-9 years who had a stem cell transplant for congenital amegakaryocytic thrombocytopenia, so the T cells may come from the graft donor. The sample was PBMCs, mostly from graft donor cells, taken 360 days after TCRalphabeta/CD19-depleted stem cell transplant. This chain links TRBV28 with TRBJ2-3, with D maybe TRBD1 (5 bases). CDR3 amino acids: CASTTVGADTQYF. The CDR3 DNA reads TGTGCCAGCACCACGGTAGGGGCCGATACGCAGTATTTT.